This TCR beta chain was obtained from a study of somatic mutations in cytotoxic T cells in rheumatoid arthritis. Study at large: No treatment had yet been given when patient blood (around 30 ml EDTA) was drawn, right after diagnosis. Flow cytometric sorting isolated some V beta antibody-stained T-cell populations at nearly 100% purity, and among them were V beta1+ cells that underwent TCRB sequencing.

The count of this clone is one. Antigen specificity is unknown. TCRdb's table, derived via immunoSEQ multiplex PCR, lists solely in-frame clones and lacks some. The sample shows about 14,000 clones, under 80% of them seen only once. Broader study findings: Unidentified antigens were the targets of the expanded CD8+ clones.

The CDR3 consists of 14 residues. The V gene's germline CDR1 is MGHRA and CDR2 YSYEKL. The ends lost 4 bases at V and 0 bases at J; junction bases unmatched: 3. Isolation of the CD4+ and CD8+ populations was accomplished via positive magnetic bead selection, with purity assessed by flow cytometry. The origin of this receptor is an adult with rheumatoid arthritis. The chain carries TRBV4-1 and TRBJ2-7, with 7 nucleotides matching TRBD1. The sample consisted of CD8+ T cells sorted from blood. The CDR3 spells CASSPRTGSYEQYF. CDR3 coding DNA: TGCGCCAGCAGCCCGAGGACAGGCTCCTACGAGCAGTACTTC.